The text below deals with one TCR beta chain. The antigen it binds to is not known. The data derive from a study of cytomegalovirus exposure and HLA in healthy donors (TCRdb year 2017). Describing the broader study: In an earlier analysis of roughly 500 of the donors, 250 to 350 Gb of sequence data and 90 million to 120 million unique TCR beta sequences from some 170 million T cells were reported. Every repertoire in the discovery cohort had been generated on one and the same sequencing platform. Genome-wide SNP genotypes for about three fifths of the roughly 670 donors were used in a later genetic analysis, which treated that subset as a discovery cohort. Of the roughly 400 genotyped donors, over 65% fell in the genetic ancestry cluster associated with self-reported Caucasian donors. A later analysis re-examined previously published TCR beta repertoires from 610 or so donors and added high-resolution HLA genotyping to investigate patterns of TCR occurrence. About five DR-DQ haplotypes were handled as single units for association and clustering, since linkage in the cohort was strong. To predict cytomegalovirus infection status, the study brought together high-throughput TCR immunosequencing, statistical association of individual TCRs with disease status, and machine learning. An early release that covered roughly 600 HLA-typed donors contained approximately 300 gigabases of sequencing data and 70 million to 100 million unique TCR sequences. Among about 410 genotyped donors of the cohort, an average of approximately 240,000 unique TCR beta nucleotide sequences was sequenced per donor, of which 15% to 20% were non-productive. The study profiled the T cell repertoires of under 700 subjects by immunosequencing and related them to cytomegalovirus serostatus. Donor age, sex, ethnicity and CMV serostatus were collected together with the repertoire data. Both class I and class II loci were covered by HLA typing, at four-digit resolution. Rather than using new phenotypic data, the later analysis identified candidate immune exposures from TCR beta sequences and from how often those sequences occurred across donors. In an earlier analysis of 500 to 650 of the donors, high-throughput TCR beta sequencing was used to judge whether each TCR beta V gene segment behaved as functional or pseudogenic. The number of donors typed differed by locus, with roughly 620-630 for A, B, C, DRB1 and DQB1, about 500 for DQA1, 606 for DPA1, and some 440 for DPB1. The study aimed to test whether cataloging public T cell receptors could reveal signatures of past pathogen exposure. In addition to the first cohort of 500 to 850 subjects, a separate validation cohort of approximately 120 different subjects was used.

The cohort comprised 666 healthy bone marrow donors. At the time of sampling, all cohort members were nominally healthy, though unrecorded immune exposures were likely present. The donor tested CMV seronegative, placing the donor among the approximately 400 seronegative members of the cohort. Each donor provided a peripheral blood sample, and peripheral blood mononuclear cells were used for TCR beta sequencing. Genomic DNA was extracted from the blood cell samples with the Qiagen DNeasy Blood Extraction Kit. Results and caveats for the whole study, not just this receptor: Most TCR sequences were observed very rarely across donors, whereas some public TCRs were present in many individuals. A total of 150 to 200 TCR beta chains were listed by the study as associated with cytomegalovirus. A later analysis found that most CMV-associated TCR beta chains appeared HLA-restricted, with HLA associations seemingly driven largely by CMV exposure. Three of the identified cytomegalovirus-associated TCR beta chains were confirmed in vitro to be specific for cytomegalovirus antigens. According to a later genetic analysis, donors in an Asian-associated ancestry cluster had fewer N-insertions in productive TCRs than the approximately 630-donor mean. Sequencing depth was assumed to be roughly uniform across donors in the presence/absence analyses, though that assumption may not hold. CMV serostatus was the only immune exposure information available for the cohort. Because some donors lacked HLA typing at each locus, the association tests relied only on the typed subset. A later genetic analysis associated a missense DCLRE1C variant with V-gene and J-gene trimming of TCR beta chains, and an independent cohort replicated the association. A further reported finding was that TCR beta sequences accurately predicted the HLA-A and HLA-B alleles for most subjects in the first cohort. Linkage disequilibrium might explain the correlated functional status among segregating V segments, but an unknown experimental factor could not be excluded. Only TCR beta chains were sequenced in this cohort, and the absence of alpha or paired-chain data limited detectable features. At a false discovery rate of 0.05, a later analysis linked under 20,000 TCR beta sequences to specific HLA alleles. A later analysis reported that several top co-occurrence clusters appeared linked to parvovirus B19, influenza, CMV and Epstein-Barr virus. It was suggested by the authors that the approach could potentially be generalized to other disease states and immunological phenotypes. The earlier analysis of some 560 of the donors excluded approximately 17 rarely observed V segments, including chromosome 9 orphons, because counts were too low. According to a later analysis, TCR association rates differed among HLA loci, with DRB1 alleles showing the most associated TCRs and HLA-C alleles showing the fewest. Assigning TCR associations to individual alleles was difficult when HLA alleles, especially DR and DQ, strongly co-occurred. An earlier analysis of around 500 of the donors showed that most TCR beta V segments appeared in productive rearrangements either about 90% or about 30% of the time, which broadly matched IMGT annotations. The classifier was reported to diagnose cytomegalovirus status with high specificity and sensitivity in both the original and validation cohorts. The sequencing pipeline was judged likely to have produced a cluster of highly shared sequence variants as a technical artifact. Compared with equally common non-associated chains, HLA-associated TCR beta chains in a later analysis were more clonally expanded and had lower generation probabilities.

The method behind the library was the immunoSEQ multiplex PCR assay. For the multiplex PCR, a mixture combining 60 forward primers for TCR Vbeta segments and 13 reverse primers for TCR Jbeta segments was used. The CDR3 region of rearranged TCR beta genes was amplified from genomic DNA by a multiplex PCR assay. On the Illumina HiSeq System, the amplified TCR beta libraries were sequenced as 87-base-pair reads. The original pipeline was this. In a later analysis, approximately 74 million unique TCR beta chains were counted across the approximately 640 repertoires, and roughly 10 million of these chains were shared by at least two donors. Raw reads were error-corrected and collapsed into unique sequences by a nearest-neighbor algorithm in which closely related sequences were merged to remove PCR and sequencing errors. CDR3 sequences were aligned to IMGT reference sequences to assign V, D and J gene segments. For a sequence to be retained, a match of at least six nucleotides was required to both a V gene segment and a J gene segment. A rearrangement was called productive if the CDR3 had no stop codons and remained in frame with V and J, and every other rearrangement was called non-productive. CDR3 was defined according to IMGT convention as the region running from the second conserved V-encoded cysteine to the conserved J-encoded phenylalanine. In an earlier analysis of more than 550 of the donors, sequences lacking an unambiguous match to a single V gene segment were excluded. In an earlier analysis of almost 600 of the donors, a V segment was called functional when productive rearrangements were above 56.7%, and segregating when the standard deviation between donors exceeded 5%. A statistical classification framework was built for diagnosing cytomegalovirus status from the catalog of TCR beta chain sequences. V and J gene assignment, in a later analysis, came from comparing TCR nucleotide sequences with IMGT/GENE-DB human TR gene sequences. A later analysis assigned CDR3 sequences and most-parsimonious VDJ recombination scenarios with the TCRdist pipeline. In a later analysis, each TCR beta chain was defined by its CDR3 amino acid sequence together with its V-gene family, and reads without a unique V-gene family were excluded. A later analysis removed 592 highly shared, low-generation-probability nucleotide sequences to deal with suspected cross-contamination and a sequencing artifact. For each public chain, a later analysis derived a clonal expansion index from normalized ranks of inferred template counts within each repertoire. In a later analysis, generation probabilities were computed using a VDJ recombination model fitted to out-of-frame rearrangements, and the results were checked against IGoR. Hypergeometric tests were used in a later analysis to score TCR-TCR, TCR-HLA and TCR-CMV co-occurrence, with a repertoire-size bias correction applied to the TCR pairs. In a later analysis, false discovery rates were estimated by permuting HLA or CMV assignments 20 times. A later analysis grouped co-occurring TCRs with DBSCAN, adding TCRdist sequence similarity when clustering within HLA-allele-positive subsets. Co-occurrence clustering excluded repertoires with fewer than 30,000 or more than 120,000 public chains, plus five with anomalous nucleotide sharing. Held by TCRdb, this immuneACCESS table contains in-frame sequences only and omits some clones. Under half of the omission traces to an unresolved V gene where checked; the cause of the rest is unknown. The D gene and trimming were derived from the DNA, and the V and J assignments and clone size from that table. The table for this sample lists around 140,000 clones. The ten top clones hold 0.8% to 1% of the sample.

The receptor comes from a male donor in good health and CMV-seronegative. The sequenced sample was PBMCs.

In nucleotides, the sequence is TGTGCCAGCAGTGAATCGGTTAGGGGTGAAGCTTTCTTT. This gives the protein CASSESVRGEAFF. The chain was built from TRBV25-1 and TRBJ1-1; the best D guess is TRBD1, with 5 bases matching. CDR1 is given as MGHDK and CDR2 as SYGVNS, both from the germline V gene. The V and J ends are trimmed by 1 base and 7 bases, leaving 10 bases between them. CDR3 length: 13 amino acids, cysteine to phenylalanine. Just CDR3 DNA is preserved here, 39 bases in frame from base 1.